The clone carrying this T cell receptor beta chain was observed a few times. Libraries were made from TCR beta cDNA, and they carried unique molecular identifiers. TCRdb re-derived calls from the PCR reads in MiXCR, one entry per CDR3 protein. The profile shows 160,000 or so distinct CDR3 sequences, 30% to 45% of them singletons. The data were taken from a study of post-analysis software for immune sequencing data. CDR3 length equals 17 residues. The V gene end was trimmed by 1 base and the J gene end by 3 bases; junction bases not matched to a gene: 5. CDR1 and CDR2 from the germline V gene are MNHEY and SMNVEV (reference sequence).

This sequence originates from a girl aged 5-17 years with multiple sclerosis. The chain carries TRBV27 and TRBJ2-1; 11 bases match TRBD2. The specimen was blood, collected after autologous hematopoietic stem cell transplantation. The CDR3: CASSLYPLAGVYNEQFF. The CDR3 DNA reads TGTGCCAGCAGTTTATACCCACTAGCGGGAGTCTACAATGAGCAGTTCTTC.